This TCR beta chain was sequenced in a study of T cells in Graves' hyperthyroidism and ophthalmopathy. Study as a whole: Peripheral blood samples were taken at initial diagnosis, prior to any treatment.

General study results and limits: Within blood appeared most thyroid clonotypes that had expanded above 0.001.

TCR beta CDR3 regions were amplified from RNA transcripts. TCR CDR3 regions were first amplified by RT-PCR with HTBI primers. TCRdb used MiXCR to reprocess the multiplex PCR reads, holding one entry per CDR3 protein. The sample holds hundreds of thousands of distinct CDR3 sequences, about 20% seen once. This clonotype was seen a handful of times. Its antigen is undetermined. Ophthalmopathy patients had moderate-to-severe active disease, CAS ≥3, NOSPECS ≥4, and disease duration under 3 months. Lactation, pregnancy, other autoimmune disease or uncontrolled infection excluded patients. The V segment lost 2 bases and the J segment 4 bases; nucleotides outside the gene matches: 8. This CDR3 region has 16 residues. Germline CDR1 ENHRY, CDR2 SYGVKD.

Sequencing was done on a sample of blood. This clonotype originated in a man aged 35 to 55 with Graves' ophthalmopathy. V is TRBV10-3 and J is TRBJ2-5, with 9 nucleotides matching TRBD2. The CDR3 bases are TGTGCCATCAGTGAGGTTTCGCGGCGGGGGGGAGAGACCCAGTACTTC. It encodes CAISEVSRRGGETQYF.